Presented here are 10 T cell receptor beta chains from one specimen sequenced in a study of beta chain features in type 1 diabetes (dated by TCRdb to 2016 to 2019). Receptor amplification or capture employed the immunoSEQ multiplex PCR assay. All of the isolated RNA was reverse transcribed with the High Capacity cDNA Reverse Transcription Kit, so expressed TCRB transcripts were sequenced. The immuneACCESS repertoire file appears here via TCRdb, limited to in-frame rearrangements. These files lack a portion of the clones; in checked studies, under half of the deficit traces to unresolved V genes, and the cause of the others is not known. The sample profile shows 850,000 to 900,000 clones; roughly 16% of them were found once. The ten largest make up 0.023% of the sample. The material sequenced was naive CD4+ T cells from blood. Taken with the paper, the label for cell subset or site translates to: true naive CD4+ T cells. The receptors derive from a woman between 18 and 29 years old in good health.

On this clone: Different DNA sequences within this sample yield the same CDR3. The chain couples TRBV20-1 to TRBJ2-3; D gene ambiguous. Germline V gene data show CDR1 as DFQATT and CDR2 as SNEGSKA (reference sequence). V lost 3 bases to trimming and J lost 6 bases, with 7 bases between them. CDR3 length: 11 residues. CDR3: CSARVGDTQYF. Written as DNA, the CDR3 is TGCAGTGCTAGGGTCGGGGATACGCAGTATTTT.

This clone was picked up a small number of times. The V call is TRBV7-2, the J call TRBJ2-3; maybe TRBD2 (5 bases). The CDR3 is made up of 14 amino acids. V lost 2 bases and J 5 bases, leaving 11 bases between the germline ends. The germline CDR1 and CDR2 sequences are SGHTA and FQGNSA. This chain's CDR3 is CASSLPISGDTQYF. Written as DNA, the CDR3 is TGTGCCAGCAGCTTACCCATAAGCGGAGATACGCAGTATTTT.

This clone was counted between two and nine times. The chain joins TRBV13 to TRBJ1-1; no firm D call. CDR1 and CDR2 (germline): PRHDT, FYEKMQ (reference sequence). V lost 3 bases and J 1 base, leaving 9 bases between the germline ends. This CDR3 contains 14 residues. The CDR3 nucleotides read TGTGCCAGCAGCTTCGCCCAGGAGAACACTGAAGCTTTCTTT. Protein: CASSFAQENTEAFF.

V is TRBV7-3 and J is TRBJ1-5; unclear D gene. V lost 4 bases and J lost 8, with 18 bases in between. Germline loops: CDR1 SGHTA, CDR2 FQGTGA. The CDR3 runs to 15 residues. The CDR3 reads CASSSSGTALEPQHF. CDR3 nucleotides: TGTGCCAGCAGCTCCTCGGGTACGGCGTTGGAGCCCCAGCATTTT.

This clone has just a few counts. The chain joins TRBV7-9 to TRBJ2-1, with D perhaps being TRBD1 or TRBD2 (5 bases each). The CDR3 totals 16 residues. The ends were cut back, 5 bases at V and 0 bases at J, with 14 bases in the middle. Germline CDR1 reads SEHNR; CDR2 reads FQNEAQ (reference sequence). CDR3 in DNA: TGTGCCAGCAGCCCAATCGGGACCCCCTCCTACAATGAGCAGTTCTTC. Its protein is CASSPIGTPSYNEQFF.

This chain joins TRBV2 and TRBJ1-4; possible D gene TRBD1, 5 bases. CDR3 length: 14 amino acids. Looked up from germline, CDR1 is SNHLY and CDR2 is FYNNEI. Trimming cost V 5 bases and J 2 bases, with 9 bases left between them. The CDR3 loop is CASSPGPTNEKLFF. CDR3 nucleotide sequence: TGTGCCAGCAGTCCAGGGCCTACTAATGAAAAACTGTTTTTT.

The V and J genes are TRBV7-2 and TRBJ1-2, with TRBD1 identical over 9 bases. V shed 4 bases, J shed 0 bases, and the junction held 3 bases outside the gene matches. This CDR3 contains 15 residues. CDR1 and CDR2 (germline): SGHTA, FQGNSA. DNA for the CDR3: TGTGCCAGCAGCTCAACAGGGGGCTCTAACTATGGCTACACCTTC. Its protein is CASSSTGGSNYGYTF.

The V call is TRBV7-9, the J call TRBJ2-2; the match to TRBD1 covers 8 bases. Germline V CDR1 and CDR2: SEHNR, FQNEAQ (reference sequence). The length of the CDR3 is 17 residues. V lost 5 bases, J lost 3 bases, and 11 bases stayed unmatched. This CDR3 is CASSPGPGGWDTGELFF. CDR3 coding DNA: TGTGCCAGCAGCCCGGGGCCAGGGGGCTGGGACACCGGGGAGCTGTTTTTT.

The chain has TRBV13 and TRBJ2-6; D may be TRBD1 (5 bases). Trimming took 0 bases from V and 2 from J, leaving 14 bases between them. Germline V gives CDR1 PRHDT, CDR2 FYEKMQ (reference sequence). The CDR3 length is 18 residues. CDR3 sequence (DNA): TGTGCCAGCAGCTTAGGAGGGGTCAACACGCCTGGGGCCAACGTCCTGACTTTC. Protein product: CASSLGGVNTPGANVLTF.

The genes are TRBV18 and TRBJ1-4, with D possibly matching TRBD1 (6 bases). Germline CDR1 and CDR2: KGHSH and LQKENI. The CDR3 has 15 amino acids. Between the trimmed V and J ends, which lost 5 bases and 3 bases, there was a span of 13 bases. Here the CDR3 DNA reads TGTGCCAGCTCATCGAACAGGGCAGCTAATGAAAAACTGTTTTTT. This gives the protein CASSSNRAANEKLFF.